Listed here are 23 T cell receptor beta chains from one sample, sequenced in a study of OX40 agonist ivuxolimab in advanced cancers. Sequencing was performed with immunoSEQ multiplex PCR; in TCRdb, only in-frame clones are kept and a portion is missing. The sample consists of under 35,000 clones, approximately 92% of them appearing once. Sequencing used CD4+ or CD8+ T cells sorted from blood, obtained in a trial of the OX40 agonist ivuxolimab. These receptors all come from an adult with an advanced solid tumor such as melanoma, head and neck, liver or kidney cancer.

V usage is TRBV29-1 and J usage is TRBJ1-2; 8 positions agree with TRBD1. The germline CDR1 and CDR2 sequences are SQVTM and ANQGSEA. V lost 6 bases, J lost 6 bases, and 6 bases stayed unmatched. The CDR3 extends over 12 amino acids. The CDR3 here is CSVPGTGDGYTF. The CDR3 bases are TGCAGCGTCCCCGGGACAGGAGATGGCTACACCTTC.

The rearrangement links TRBV9 to TRBJ2-1; D remains ambiguous. Trimming cost V 0 bases and J 8 bases, with 3 bases left between them. Germline CDR1 reads SGDLS; CDR2 reads YYNGEE. This CDR3 comprises 11 residues. CDR3 sequence: CASSVDDEQFF. CDR3 nucleotides: TGTGCCAGCAGCGTAGACGATGAGCAGTTCTTC. The variable domain in full, with the rest retrieved from reference TRBV9 and TRBJ2-1, is DSGVTQTPKHLITATGQRVTLRCSPRSGDLSVYWYQQSLDQGLQFLIQYYNGEERAKGNILERFSAQQFPDLHSELNLSSLELGDSALYFCASSVDDEQFFGPGTRLTVL.

The J gene is TRBJ1-2, the V gene TRBV28, with 7 nucleotides matching TRBD1. The CDR3 has 13 residues. Germline V gene data show CDR1 as MDHEN and CDR2 as SYDVKM. V lost 6 bases, J lost 6 bases, and 7 bases stayed unmatched. The CDR3 DNA follows: TGTGCCAGCAGCGAATACAGGGGCCATGGCTACACCTTC. As protein: CASSEYRGHGYTF.

This chain connects TRBV29-1 to TRBJ2-2; D is unresolved. V was trimmed by 5 bases and J by 0 bases, leaving 10 bases between them. Germline lookup yields CDR1 SQVTM and CDR2 ANQGSEA. The CDR3 length is 14 residues. This CDR3 is CSVFGVSNTGELFF. The CDR3 nucleotides are TGCAGCGTTTTCGGAGTCTCGAACACCGGGGAGCTGTTTTTT.

The gene calls are TRBV5-6 and TRBJ1-1; TRBD1 might be the D (6 bases). This CDR3 has 16 amino acids. V lost 4 bases and J lost 3, with 19 bases in between. The germline CDR1 and CDR2 sequences are SGHDT and YYEEEE. Here the CDR3 reads CASSPSWGQGYTEAFF. CDR3 in DNA: TGTGCCAGCAGCCCTTCCTGGGGGCAGGGGTACACTGAAGCTTTCTTT.

V gene TRBV7-6 combines with J gene TRBJ2-3; 12 nucleotides agree with TRBD2. Unmatched junction bases numbered 5, after V lost 5 bases and J lost 2 bases. The length of the CDR3 is 16 residues. The germline CDR1 and CDR2 sequences are SGHVS and FNYEAQ. CDR3 nucleotides: TGTGCCAGCAGCCCACGGACTAGCGGGATCACAGATACGCAGTATTTT. Translated, it gives CASSPRTSGITDTQYF.

The chain combines TRBV5-6 with TRBJ2-7; D uncertain. Trimming pared 2 bases from V and 2 bases from J, leaving 2 bases between. The CDR3 length is 11 residues. Per the germline V gene, CDR1 is SGHDT and CDR2 is YYEEEE. Here the CDR3 DNA reads TGTGCCAGCAGCTTCACCTACGAGCAGTACTTC. Translation: CASSFTYEQYF.

This chain joins TRBV7-9 and TRBJ1-2; 7 bases align to TRBD1. From germline, CDR1 is SEHNR and CDR2 FQNEAQ (reference sequence). V lost 5 bases and J lost 7; bases outside the gene matches: 7. The CDR3 is made up of 13 amino acids. CDR3 amino acids: CASSVDRAAGYTF. The CDR3 nucleotides are TGTGCCAGCAGCGTAGACAGGGCGGCTGGCTACACCTTC.

V usage is TRBV4-3 and J usage is TRBJ2-5; D unresolved. Germline lookup yields CDR1 LGHNA and CDR2 YSLEER. V was clipped by 0 bases and J by 5 bases, with 7 bases between them. The CDR3 runs to 13 residues. The CDR3 DNA follows: TGCGCCAGCAGCCAAGATCTGGAGGAGACCCAGTACTTC. This encodes CASSQDLEETQYF.

The V gene is TRBV5-1, the J gene TRBJ1-5, with D maybe TRBD1 (5 bases). The CDR3 consists of 15 residues. The V end was cut by 0 bases, the J end by 0 bases, with 7 bases between. Germline V CDR1 and CDR2: SGHRS, YFSETQ. The CDR3 coding sequence is TGCGCCAGCAGCTTGGAAGGGGTTAGCAATCAGCCCCAGCATTTT. Amino acid sequence: CASSLEGVSNQPQHF.

This clone came up once. CDR3 loop: CASSLGGEAPYNEQFF. The CDR3, as DNA: TGTGCCAGCAGCTTAGGAGGCGAAGCTCCGTACAATGAGCAGTTCTTC. This rearrangement joins TRBV7-9 to TRBJ2-1, with D unresolved. The V end was cut by 1 base, the J end by 4 bases, with 14 bases between. CDR1 and CDR2 (germline): SEHNR, FQNEAQ (reference sequence). This CDR3 region has 16 residues.

This chain connects TRBV6-5 to TRBJ1-2; tentative D call: TRBD1 (6 bases). Germline V CDR1 and CDR2: MNHEY, SVGAGI. The CDR3 is 14 residues long. V lost 8 bases and J lost 4, with 17 bases in between. CDR3: CASRNREHIYGYTF. The CDR3 bases are TGTGCCAGCCGAAACAGGGAGCATATCTATGGCTACACCTTC.

The table lists this clone with a count of one. This sequence joins TRBV11-3 and TRBJ2-3; D perhaps matches TRBD1 (6 bases). Germline CDR1 is SGHNT and CDR2 is YENEEA. This CDR3 contains 13 residues. Trimming cost V 5 bases and J 7 bases, with 13 bases left between them. For the CDR3, the DNA is TGTGCCAGCAGCGAATACAGGGAAAATACGCAGTATTTT. It is translated as CASSEYRENTQYF.

The J gene is TRBJ2-3, the V gene TRBV11-2; TRBD2 matches 14 bases. This CDR3 contains 17 residues. The germline V gene encodes CDR1 SGHAT and CDR2 FQNNGV. The V and J ends lost 5 bases and 1 base, in that order; junction bases with no gene match: 5. The CDR3, as DNA: TGTGCCAGCAGCACGGGACTAGCGGGAGCTGGCACAGATACGCAGTATTTT. It translates to CASSTGLAGAGTDTQYF. Combining the CDR3 with reference TRBV11-2 and TRBJ2-3 gives the whole variable domain EAGVAQSPRYKIIEKRQSVAFWCNPISGHATLYWYQQILGQGPKLLIQFQNNGVVDDSQLPKDRFSAERLKGVDSTLKIQPAKLEDSAVYLCASSTGLAGAGTDTQYFGPGTRLTVL.

The table lists this clone with a count of one. CDR3 loop: CASSKVRGDTQYF. CDR3 bases: TGTGCCAGCAGCAAAGTAAGGGGGGATACGCAGTATTTT. The chain couples TRBV21-1 to TRBJ2-3; the table's D call TRBD1 went unverified against the DNA. TRBV21-1 represents a pseudogene. CDR3 size: 13 residues.

J is TRBJ1-2 and V is TRBV7-3, with TRBD1 matching over 7 bases. V was clipped by 2 bases and J by 3 bases; unmatched bases: 18. Germline values: CDR1 SGHTA, CDR2 FQGTGA. The CDR3 is 19 residues long. CDR3: CASSLRVRTQGPEYYGYTF. CDR3 in DNA: TGTGCCAGCAGCTTACGGGTACGGACACAGGGGCCAGAGTACTATGGCTACACCTTC.

V usage is TRBV13 and J usage is TRBJ1-3; D perhaps matches TRBD1 (6 bases). V lost 5 bases and J lost 4, with 24 bases in between. The germline gives CDR1 PRHDT, CDR2 FYEKMQ (reference sequence). The CDR3 has 18 residues. The CDR3 spells CASSPDIGGAGEGNTIYF. The CDR3 DNA reads TGTGCCAGCAGCCCTGACATAGGGGGGGCCGGGGAAGGAAACACCATATATTTT. Full variable domain (remainder filled in from reference TRBV13 and TRBJ1-3): AAGVIQSPRHLIKEKRETATLKCYPIPRHDTVYWYQQGPGQDPQFLISFYEKMQSDKGSIPDRFSAQQFSDYHSELNMSSLELGDSALYFCASSPDIGGAGEGNTIYFGEGSWLTVV.

This chain uses TRBV11-2 with TRBJ1-2; D possibly corresponds to TRBD1 (5 bases). The CDR3 totals 16 residues. Germline values: CDR1 SGHAT, CDR2 FQNNGV. Trimming cost V 2 bases and J 5 bases, with 18 bases left between them. The CDR3 DNA is TGTGCCAGCAGCTTATGGGGGATCGCGTCAAATTATGGCTACACCTTC. It encodes CASSLWGIASNYGYTF.

The rearrangement uses TRBV6-5 and TRBJ2-1, with a tentative D call TRBD2 (6 bases). The CDR3 totals 13 residues. CDR1 is MNHEY, CDR2 SVGAGI, per germline. V was shortened by 7 bases and J by 9 bases, with 16 bases between the two germline ends. This chain's CDR3 is CASTPRESFEQFF. CDR3 nucleotides: TGTGCCAGCACGCCTCGGGAGAGCTTTGAGCAGTTCTTC.

The chain has TRBV11-2 and TRBJ2-7; D tentatively fits TRBD1 or TRBD2 (6 bases each). The V end was cut by 3 bases, the J end by 4 bases, with 13 bases between. The CDR3 totals 14 residues. Germline V gene sequence: CDR1 SGHAT, CDR2 FQNNGV. CDR3 sequence (DNA): TGTGCCAGCAGCTTTGGAGGGGGGCATTACGAGCAGTACTTC. This encodes CASSFGGGHYEQYF.

J is TRBJ1-1 and V is TRBV9; 7 bases line up with TRBD1. The CDR3 consists of 18 residues. Germline CDR1 reads SGDLS; CDR2 reads YYNGEE. V lost 0 bases, J lost 4 bases, and 15 bases stayed unmatched. CDR3 sequence (DNA): TGTGCCAGCAGCGTAGGGAGTTTAGGGGGCAAGGTGAGCACTGAAGCTTTCTTT. Residues: CASSVGSLGGKVSTEAFF.

This chain uses TRBV5-4 with TRBJ2-7; 7 bases match TRBD1. Germline V gene data show CDR1 as SGHNT and CDR2 as YYREEE (reference sequence). J was trimmed by 1 base and V by 7 bases; bases with no gene match: 8. This CDR3 has 14 amino acids. The CDR3 sequence: CASGDRDRSYEQYF. The CDR3 coding sequence is TGTGCCAGCGGAGACAGGGACCGGTCCTACGAGCAGTACTTC. The whole variable domain, filled in from reference TRBV5-4 and TRBJ2-7, reads ETGVTQSPTHLIKTRGQQVTLRCSSQSGHNTVSWYQQALGQGPQFIFQYYREEENGRGNFPPRFSGLQFPNYSSELNVNALELDDSALYLCASGDRDRSYEQYFGPGTRLTVT.

J is TRBJ2-1 and V is TRBV6-4; 12 bases fit TRBD2. CDR1 and CDR2 (germline): MRHNA, SNTAGT. Unmatched junction bases numbered 15, after V lost 3 bases and J lost 6 bases. This CDR3 spans 19 amino acids. CDR3 protein: CASSEVWLAGGPTLNEQFF. CDR3 bases: TGTGCCAGCAGTGAAGTTTGGCTAGCGGGAGGGCCAACCCTCAATGAGCAGTTCTTC.